These 3 T cell receptor beta chains share one sample of origin, sequenced in a study of Ad26.COV2.S vaccination and SARS-CoV-2 variants (dated by TCRdb to about 2021). Library prep was done by the immunoSEQ multiplex PCR assay. Sourced from immuneACCESS, this table was stored by TCRdb with only in-frame sequences that have V and J called. A share of the clones is absent; for the studies checked, an unresolved V gene accounts for under half, and the remainder has no known explanation. The sample table lists roughly 350,000 clones, 88% of them with a count of one. Around 6.4% of the sample belongs to the ten largest clones. What the treatment or condition label conveys for this sample: over 15 received Ad26.COV2.S at low or high dose, single or two shots; roughly five received placebo; per-sample allocation not given. For vaccine and placebo recipients, the sequenced repertoires came from samples collected on day 63 after the first injection.

Material: peripheral blood, obtained in a trial of Ad26.COV2.S vaccine versus placebo. The source of these receptors is a person between 18 and 60 years old who received the Ad26.COV2.S COVID-19 vaccine or a placebo.

The chain combines TRBV7-9 with TRBJ1-2; 9 nucleotides match TRBD1. CDR1 is SEHNR, CDR2 FQNEAQ, per germline (reference sequence). The V and J ends lost 4 bases and 8 bases, in that order; junction bases with no gene match: 17. The CDR3 runs to 17 residues. The CDR3 is CASSSSTPAGTGIGYTF. The CDR3 nucleotides read TGTGCCAGCAGCTCCTCAACCCCCGCCGGGACAGGGATCGGCTACACCTTC.

The rearrangement links TRBV30 to TRBJ1-2; D unresolved. The length of the CDR3 is 13 residues. CDR1 GTSNPN and CDR2 SVGIG come from the germline V gene (reference sequence). V dropped 2 bases and J dropped 4 bases, with 11 bases sitting between them. CDR3 in amino acids: CAWSQAGGYGYTF. CDR3 nucleotide sequence: TGTGCCTGGAGTCAAGCCGGCGGCTATGGCTACACCTTC. Full variable domain (outside the CDR3, taken from reference TRBV30 and TRBJ1-2): SQTIHQWPATLVQPVGSPLSLECTVEGTSNPNLYWYRQAAGRGLQLLFYSVGIGQISSEVPQNLSASRPQDRQFILSSKKLLLSDSGFYLCAWSQAGGYGYTFGSGTRLTVV.

This clone was seen once. The genes are TRBV27 and TRBJ2-1; 7 nucleotides agree with TRBD2. The CDR3 is made up of 20 amino acids. The V gene's germline CDR1 is MNHEY and CDR2 SMNVEV (reference sequence). Losses at the gene ends were 0 bases for V and 3 bases for J; bases not matched to a gene: 17. The CDR3 loop reads CASSLSQKPGLSTSYNEQFF. The DNA for the CDR3 is TGTGCCAGCAGTTTATCTCAGAAACCGGGACTATCCACTAGCTACAATGAGCAGTTCTTC.